Sequencing of this T cell receptor beta chain was carried out in a study of human T cells and chemical hapten exposure. This clonotype occurred once. Its specificity is not known. Time point meaning: patch test 2, 6 weeks after DPC sensitization. As to treatment: therapeutic diphenylcyclopropenone sensitization with weekly scalp DPC. TCRdb fed the RACE reads into MiXCR, producing one record per CDR3 protein. The sample has 360,000 or so distinct CDR3 sequences, about 6% seen once. General study points: Relative to controls, expanded TCRs formed significantly more large CDR3 similarity clusters.

The sample in question was whole blood, obtained in connection with sensitization to the hapten diphenylcyclopropenone (DPC). This TCR derives from a woman younger than 35 with alopecia areata. Some clones in this sample may be carry-over from other donors' samples.

CDR3 DNA sequence: TGTGCCAGCACCCCCATGGGTAGGGGAGGGTCCACTGAAGCTTTCTTT. It translates to CASTPMGRGGSTEAFF. This sequence joins TRBV12-3 or TRBV12-4 and TRBJ1-1; possible D gene TRBD1, 5 bases. The length of the CDR3 is 16 residues. Trimming removed 7 bases from V and 4 bases from J, with 22 bases in between.